This T cell receptor beta chain was found in a study of TIL therapy for anti-PD-1-resistant metastatic lung cancer. The CDR3 is 16 amino acids. Trimming took 1 base from V and 5 from J, leaving 17 bases between them. Germline V gene sequence: CDR1 LGHNA, CDR2 YSLEER. This was the immunoSEQ v3 assay. Assay: immunoSEQ multiplex PCR; the TCRdb copy retains only in-frame clones and omits some. This sample has approximately 20,000 clones; 75% to 80% occur once, and the top ten carry roughly 7.1%. Time point reported: pre-treatment sample, taken before nivolumab and TIL therapy. The sample here was blood, taken at baseline. The sequence derives from a person aged 25 to 80 with non-small cell lung cancer. V and J are TRBV4-3 and TRBJ1-2; maybe TRBD1 (5 bases). CDR3 nucleotides: TGCGCCAGCAGCCAAGCGGGCGGCGGGGCGGGGTATGGCTACACCTTC. This codes for CASSQAGGGAGYGYTF.